This TCR beta chain came from a study of cytomegalovirus exposure and HLA in healthy donors. The study, taken as a whole, reports: The study flagged 150 to 200 TCR beta chains as cytomegalovirus-associated. The authors considered a cluster of highly shared sequence variants likely to be a sequencing artifact. It was assumed in the presence/absence analyses that sequencing depth was roughly uniform across donors.

Concerning this clone: Antigen unknown.

The junction had 5 bases not matched to a gene; V was cut back by 8 bases and J by 2 bases. The CDR3 extends over 15 amino acids. CDR1 is SNHLY, CDR2 FYNNEI, per germline. A multiplex PCR was run with 60 Vbeta primers and 13 Jbeta primers. Assay: immunoSEQ multiplex PCR; the TCRdb copy retains only in-frame clones and omits some. The sample yields approximately 190,000 clones, about 85% seen once. The chain couples TRBV2 to TRBJ1-3, with TRBD1 matching over 11 bases. The TCR originated in a man aged 50 to 60 in good health and CMV-seronegative. Source material: PBMCs. The CDR3 sequence: CASQDRGQPGNTIYF. The CDR3 DNA reads as TGTGCCAGCCAGGACAGGGGGCAACCTGGAAACACCATATATTTT.